This record covers a single TCR beta chain. Looked up from germline, CDR1 is SGHNT and CDR2 is YYREEE (reference sequence). The V gene lost 0 bases and the J gene lost 9 bases, with 13 bases spanning the gap. CDR3 length: 15 residues. The source of the sample is a study of control samples from healthy donors and cancer patients. Sequencing was performed with immunoSEQ multiplex PCR; in TCRdb, only in-frame clones are kept and a portion is missing. The repertoire holds some 76,000 clones, roughly 90% seen once, with 15% to 20% in the top ten. V is TRBV5-4 and J is TRBJ1-6, with D unresolved. This receptor was obtained from a man between 60 and 75 years old with lung cancer. What was sequenced was PBMCs. CDR3 in amino acids: CASSLDRSEGSPLHF. The CDR3, as DNA: TGTGCCAGCAGCTTGGATAGAAGCGAGGGTTCACCCCTCCACTTT.